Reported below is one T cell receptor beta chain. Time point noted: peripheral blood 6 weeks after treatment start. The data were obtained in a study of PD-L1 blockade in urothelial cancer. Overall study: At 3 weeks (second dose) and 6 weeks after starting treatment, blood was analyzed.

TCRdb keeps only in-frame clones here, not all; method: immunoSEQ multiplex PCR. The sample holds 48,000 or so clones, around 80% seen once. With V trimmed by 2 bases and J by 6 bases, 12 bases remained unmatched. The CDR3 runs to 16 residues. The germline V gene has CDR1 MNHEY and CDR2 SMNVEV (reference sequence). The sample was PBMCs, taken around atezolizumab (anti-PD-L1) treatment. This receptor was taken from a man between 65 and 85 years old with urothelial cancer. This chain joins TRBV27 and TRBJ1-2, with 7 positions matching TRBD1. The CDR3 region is CASSLGTTGTGNGYTF. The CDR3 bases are TGTGCCAGCAGTTTAGGAACGACAGGGACTGGAAATGGCTACACCTTC.